The rows below give T cell receptor beta chains drawn from one sample of a study of CD8 T cells in ankylosing spondylitis. A single record per CDR3 protein comes from TCRdb applying MiXCR to the 5' RACE reads. The table records 750,000 to 850,000 distinct CDR3 sequences, 12% of them present only once. Sample: blood, either unsorted or a sorted T cell fraction (not recorded which). These receptors came from a male donor with ankylosing spondylitis. The CDR3 runs from the conserved cysteine through the conserved F or W. Each record gives: clone size, D gene, J gene, V gene, CDR3 length, CDR3 protein, CDR3 DNA. The D gene is left open where the match is weak. Clone size appears in some rows only: once, few, many, or a class for an expanded clone.

abundance: NA; d_gene: NA; j_gene: TRBJ2-2; v_gene: TRBV4-1; len: 15; CDR3aa: CASSHSTRLTGELFF; CDR3nt: TGCGCCAGCAGCCACTCGACACGGCTCACCGGGGAGCTGTTTTTT
abundance: NA; d_gene: TRBD1; j_gene: TRBJ2-7; v_gene: TRBV18; len: 13; CDR3aa: CASSPRTGEEQYF; CDR3nt: TGTGCCAGCTCACCACGGACAGGTGAAGAGCAGTACTTC
abundance: NA; d_gene: TRBD1; j_gene: TRBJ1-4; v_gene: TRBV13; len: 15; CDR3aa: CASSILRDRVEKLFF; CDR3nt: TGTGCCAGCAGCATCCTCCGGGACAGGGTTGAAAAACTGTTTTTT
abundance: many; d_gene: NA; j_gene: TRBJ2-2; v_gene: TRBV20-1; len: 13; CDR3aa: CSASLGFTGELFF; CDR3nt: TGCAGTGCTAGTTTGGGATTCACCGGGGAGCTGTTTTTT
abundance: few; d_gene: NA; j_gene: TRBJ2-7; v_gene: TRBV6-1; len: 13; CDR3aa: CASTLDGFYEQYF; CDR3nt: TGTGCCAGCACCCTGGACGGATTCTACGAGCAGTACTTC
abundance: few; d_gene: NA; j_gene: TRBJ2-1; v_gene: TRBV7-2; len: 15; CDR3aa: CAGGGGPVSYNEQFF; CDR3nt: TGTGCCGGAGGAGGGGGCCCCGTCTCCTACAATGAGCAGTTCTTC
abundance: few; d_gene: NA; j_gene: TRBJ1-3; v_gene: TRBV7-8; len: 17; CDR3aa: CASSLGLSGAPGNTIYF; CDR3nt: TGTGCCAGCAGCTTAGGTTTATCAGGGGCGCCTGGAAACACCATATATTTT
abundance: NA; d_gene: TRBD1; j_gene: TRBJ2-1; v_gene: TRBV7-2; len: 12; CDR3aa: CASSPGTVVPFF; CDR3nt: TGTGCCAGCAGCCCCGGGACAGTTGTTCCGTTCTTC
abundance: many; d_gene: NA; j_gene: TRBJ1-2; v_gene: TRBV20-1; len: 12; CDR3aa: CSANRANYGYTF; CDR3nt: TGCAGTGCAAATAGGGCCAACTATGGCTACACCTTC
abundance: many; d_gene: NA; j_gene: TRBJ1-4; v_gene: TRBV29-1; len: 12; CDR3aa: CSVLGANEKLFF; CDR3nt: TGCAGCGTTCTTGGGGCAAATGAAAAACTGTTTTTT
abundance: NA; d_gene: NA; j_gene: TRBJ2-3; v_gene: TRBV7-6; len: 14; CDR3aa: CASSVTGARDTQYF; CDR3nt: TGTGCCAGCAGCGTTACGGGGGCGAGGGATACGCAGTATTTT